The entry below gives a single T cell receptor beta chain sequence along with its context. The antigen it recognizes is unknown. The sample holds no much larger clone one base away, and base qualities are not on file. The immunoSEQ Assay, a bias-controlled multiplex PCR, was used to amplify TCRbeta CDR3 regions from genomic DNA. The original methods were these. The number of nucleated cells in each sample was estimated from the amplification of reference gene primers within the assay. To quantify the absolute abundance of each unique TCRbeta CDR3 rearrangement, sequence reads were collapsed and filtered. For each sample, productive Simpson clonality was calculated by taking the square root of Simpson's diversity index across productive rearrangements. Held by TCRdb, this immuneACCESS table contains in-frame sequences only and omits some clones. Under half of the omission traces to an unresolved V gene where checked; the cause of the rest is unknown. V and J calls and clone size come straight from that table; D and trimming were deduced from the DNA. The sample has hundreds of thousands of clones on record, 87% of them singletons. The ten largest make up approximately 5.7% of the sample.

CDR1 and CDR2 are read off the germline V gene (reference sequence) as GTSNPN and SVGIG. Between the V and J ends, shortened by 0 bases and 7 bases respectively, the junction contains 6 bases. The CDR3 holds 12 amino acids from the cysteine to the phenylalanine. Of all the DNA, just the CDR3 is kept, 36 bases in frame from base 1. Participants in the prospective study were aged roughly 18 to 100 years, lived in approximately 26 United States geographic areas, and enrolled through a virtual design. To assign participants to cohorts, the prospective study relied on clinical history that participants themselves reported in a screening survey and a study questionnaire. For ImmuneRACE Cohort 3, a participant was defined as recovered based on two consecutive negative NP/OP PCR tests, clearance by a healthcare professional, or resolution of symptoms. Each participant in the prospective study had whole blood, serum and a nasopharyngeal or oropharyngeal swab collected by mobile phlebotomists. Participants in the prospective study had the option to provide additional blood draws and questionnaires over a roughly 2-month period. Blood samples from the prospective study were shipped frozen or at room temperature prior to DNA extraction.

This specimen belongs to a study of blood T cell repertoires in COVID-19 (dated by TCRdb to about 2020). Regarding the study in general: Collaborator samples came from the United States, Italy and Spain and covered acute and convalescent phases of COVID-19. The material from the prospective study consisted of cDNA or gDNA derived from T cells, B-cell-depleted T cells, or PBMCs. The repertoires were released in a freely available public database meant as a resource for research on the immune response to SARS-CoV-2. Samples were obtained from the ongoing ImmuneRACE study (first 160 participants) and from about 1,300 subjects provided by 6 global collaborators. Subjects who had been exposed to COVID-19, were actively infected with it, or had recovered from it provided the deeply sampled blood TCRbeta repertoires that made up the dataset. Where available, HLA class I and class II types were obtained from metadata supplied by the sample provider rather than from assay-based typing. A de-identified subject ID, COVID-19 status, age in years and sex were almost always included in the sample metadata.

What the authors observed across the whole study: How much clinical and demographic metadata was included differed by source and by participant, and the metadata was provided uncurated.

Sequencing input: PBMCs or T cells enriched from blood (not recorded which). This chain is built from TRBV30 and TRBJ1-4; the D gene assignment is ambiguous. This sequence was found in a woman in her thirties or forties who had recovered from COVID-19. The CDR3 region has the sequence CAWSVAGEKLFF. The nucleotide sequence reads as follows: TGTGCCTGGAGTGTAGCTGGTGAAAAACTGTTTTTT.